The 20 T cell receptor beta chains reported below all come from one sample, sequenced in a study of T cells in Graves' hyperthyroidism and ophthalmopathy. What was amplified from RNA transcripts were TCR beta CDR3 regions. When the TCR CDR3 underwent first-round RT-PCR, the HTBI primer set was used. Each CDR3 protein is one row after TCRdb ran MiXCR on the multiplex PCR reads. The sample carries under 400,000 distinct CDR3 sequences, about 18% recorded once. The specimen sequenced was blood. Every receptor here comes from a woman aged 45-60 years with Graves' hyperthyroidism.

The chain recombines TRBV6-6 with TRBJ2-3; 9 bases line up with TRBD2. The CDR3 loop spans 16 amino acids. CDR1 is MNHNY and CDR2 is SVGAGI in the germline V gene (reference sequence). Losses at the gene ends were 0 bases for V and 4 bases for J; bases not matched to a gene: 5. The CDR3 loop is CASSYSWASGADTQYF. CDR3 in DNA: TGTGCCAGCAGTTACTCGTGGGCTAGCGGGGCAGATACGCAGTATTTT.

There are many counts of this clonotype. This chain uses TRBV30 with TRBJ1-2, with D hard to call. Trimming pared 7 bases from V and 5 bases from J, leaving 14 bases between. The CDR3 length is 12 residues. Per germline, CDR1 GTSNPN and CDR2 SVGIG (reference sequence). As DNA, the CDR3 is TGTGCCTCTCACGCGGGTCTATATGGCTACACCTTC. Its protein is CASHAGLYGYTF.

This clonotype showed up just a few times. V usage is TRBV9 and J usage is TRBJ2-1; the D gene is possibly TRBD2 (6 bases). Trimming removed 4 bases from V and 9 bases from J, with 20 bases in between. In germline, CDR1 is SGDLS, CDR2 YYNGEE. This CDR3 has 15 amino acids. CDR3: CASSTRRGGSSEQFF. DNA for the CDR3: TGTGCCAGCAGCACCCGGCGGGGCGGGTCGAGTGAGCAGTTCTTC.

In this sample, this clonotype turned up a few times. The chain uses TRBV20-1 and TRBJ2-7, with a tentative D call TRBD1 (6 bases). The CDR3 runs to 14 residues. Deletions cut 6 bases from V and 0 bases from J, with 15 bases between. Germline assignment: CDR1 DFQATT and CDR2 SNEGSKA (reference sequence). The CDR3 reads CSALNAGDSYEQYV. The CDR3 coding sequence is TGCAGTGCCCTGAATGCAGGGGACTCCTACGAGCAGTACGTC.

V is TRBV25-1 and J is TRBJ2-7, with 7 bases fitting TRBD2. V lost 4 bases, J lost 6 bases, and 6 bases stayed unmatched. CDR1 MGHDK and CDR2 SYGVNS come from the germline V gene. The CDR3 runs 13 residues. The DNA of the CDR3 is TGTGCCAGCAGTGCTGGCGGGAGTGTCGAGCAGTACTTC. Its protein is CASSAGGSVEQYF.

A few counts support this clonotype. CDR3 in amino acids: CAWNQGPAGELFF. The CDR3 bases are TGTGCCTGGAATCAGGGGCCGGCCGGGGAGCTGTTTTTT. The chain links TRBV30 to TRBJ2-2; weak D call: TRBD1 (6 bases). Trimming left V 4 bases short and J 6 bases short, with 12 bases between. Germline V gene sequence: CDR1 GTSNPN, CDR2 SVGIG (reference sequence). The length of the CDR3 is 13 residues.

The chain uses TRBV12-3 or TRBV12-4 and TRBJ2-1, with 8 bases aligning to TRBD1. Trimming removed 3 bases from V and 9 bases from J; junction bases left unmatched: 16. This CDR3 region has 17 residues. The CDR3 protein is CASSLSRGRRTSSEQFF. CDR3 in DNA: TGTGCCAGCAGTTTGTCCAGGGGGCGCAGAACTAGTAGTGAGCAGTTCTTC.

This clonotype came up a few times. The chain is built from TRBV9 and TRBJ1-2; possibly TRBD1 for D (6 bases). Trimming stripped 4 bases from V and 8 bases from J, with 18 bases between. Germline CDR1 and CDR2: SGDLS and YYNGEE. The CDR3 is 14 residues long. CDR3 nucleotide sequence: TGTGCCAGCAGCCCAAGAGGGGGGCTTCGAGGCTACACCTTC. It codes for CASSPRGGLRGYTF.

Many counts were recorded for this clonotype. The chain has TRBV27 and TRBJ2-5; 10 bases align to TRBD2. The CDR3 is 17 residues long. V gave up 5 bases and J gave up 4 bases; unmatched junction bases: 13. Germline CDR1 MNHEY, CDR2 SMNVEV (reference sequence). The CDR3 nucleotides are TGTGCCAGCAGTCCTATTGGTCTAGCGGGAGTCCGAGAGACCCAGTACTTC. It specifies CASSPIGLAGVRETQYF.

This clonotype showed up many times. The chain has TRBV6-1 and TRBJ1-2; D remains ambiguous. Trimming removed 0 bases at V and 8 bases at J, with 4 bases between. This CDR3 comprises 11 residues. Per germline, CDR1 MNHNS and CDR2 SASEGT. The CDR3 region is CASSEASGYTF. In nucleotides, the CDR3 is TGTGCCAGCAGTGAAGCGAGCGGCTACACCTTC.

The V and J genes are TRBV5-1 and TRBJ2-5; 8 bases match TRBD2. CDR3 length: 17 amino acids. J was trimmed by 2 bases and V by 0 bases; bases with no gene match: 9. CDR1 SGHRS and CDR2 YFSETQ come from the germline V gene. The chain's CDR3 is CASSLAYFGLAQETQYF. The CDR3 DNA reads as TGCGCCAGCAGCTTGGCCTATTTCGGACTAGCTCAAGAGACCCAGTACTTC.

The rearrangement joins TRBV6-1 to TRBJ1-6; maybe TRBD1 (5 bases). The germline V gene has CDR1 MNHNS and CDR2 SASEGT. This CDR3 contains 14 residues. Trimming took 6 bases from V and 11 from J, leaving 17 bases between them. CDR3 bases: TGTGCCAGCAGAAACCGGGACGAATCGGCACCCCTCCACTTT. It encodes CASRNRDESAPLHF.

V usage is TRBV27 and J usage is TRBJ2-1; TRBD2 matches 7 bases. Trimming at V came to 5 bases and at J to 4 bases, leaving 17 bases not matched to a gene. The CDR3 consists of 18 residues. CDR1 MNHEY and CDR2 SMNVEV come from the germline V gene (reference sequence). The chain's CDR3 is CASSPRIFGGGTYNEQFF. CDR3 bases: TGTGCCAGCAGTCCCCGAATTTTTGGGGGGGGGACTTACAATGAGCAGTTCTTC.

This clonotype was detected ten times or more. The J gene is TRBJ2-3, the V gene TRBV2; a weak D match, TRBD1 (6 bases). Germline-derived CDR1 and CDR2 are SNHLY and FYNNEI. Trimming left V 2 bases short and J 8 bases short, with 14 bases between. The CDR3 has 14 residues. The CDR3: CASSEWGPDATQYF. The DNA of the CDR3 is TGTGCCAGCAGTGAATGGGGGCCGGATGCTACGCAGTATTTT.

This clonotype has a handful of counts. V is TRBV20-1 and J is TRBJ1-2, with D perhaps matching TRBD1 (6 bases). The CDR3 covers 15 residues. V dropped 5 bases and J dropped 8 bases, with 24 bases sitting between them. Germline-derived CDR1 and CDR2 are DFQATT and SNEGSKA (reference sequence). The CDR3 is CSADQGLERGYGYTF. CDR3 coding DNA: TGCAGTGCTGACCAGGGGCTCGAAAGAGGTTACGGCTACACCTTC.

This clonotype came up many times. The chain joins TRBV20-1 to TRBJ2-5, with TRBD1 as a possible D gene (6 bases). CDR3 size: 13 residues. V lost 0 bases to trimming and J lost 5 bases, with 10 bases between them. Germline-derived CDR1 and CDR2 are DFQATT and SNEGSKA (reference sequence). Here the CDR3 DNA reads TGCAGTGCTAGAGATCTTGGGGGCGAGACCCAGTACTTC. Translating it yields CSARDLGGETQYF.

The chain has TRBV30 and TRBJ1-5; a possible D gene is TRBD1 (6 bases). Trimming stripped 4 bases from V and 4 bases from J, with 14 bases between. The CDR3 consists of 14 residues. The germline CDR1 and CDR2 sequences are GTSNPN and SVGIG (reference sequence). CDR3 amino acids: CAWTTWDKNQPQHF. The CDR3 DNA is TGTGCCTGGACCACCTGGGACAAAAATCAGCCCCAGCATTTT.

This clonotype was observed at least ten times. The V call is TRBV12-3 or TRBV12-4, the J call TRBJ1-2, with D maybe TRBD1 (5 bases). The CDR3 is 15 amino acids. V lost 0 bases, J lost 4 bases, and 12 bases lay in between. CDR3 sequence reads: CASSLALRDSYGYTF. The CDR3 DNA sequence: TGTGCCAGCAGTTTAGCGCTAAGGGACTCCTATGGCTACACCTTC.

This clonotype was recorded a few times. This chain connects TRBV2 to TRBJ1-1, with 10 bases fitting TRBD1. The length of the CDR3 is 15 residues. Germline CDR1 and CDR2: SNHLY and FYNNEI. V was clipped by 3 bases and J by 9 bases; unmatched bases: 10. The DNA of the CDR3 is TGTGCCAGCAGTGAGGGGGGACAGGGGATAGGTCAAGCTTTCTTT. It specifies CASSEGGQGIGQAFF. The full variable domain, rest sourced from reference TRBV2 and TRBJ1-1, is EPEVTQTPSHQVTQMGQEVILRCVPISNHLYFYWYRQILGQKVEFLVSFYNNEISEKSEIFDDQFSVERPDGSNFTLKIRSTKLEDSAMYFCASSEGGQGIGQAFFGQGTRLTVV.

This clonotype occurred many times. The J gene is TRBJ2-7, the V gene TRBV18; 8 bases fit TRBD1. CDR3 length equals 14 residues. The V gene's germline CDR1 is KGHSH and CDR2 LQKENI. The trim removed 6 bases at V and 3 bases at J, leaving 7 bases unmatched. In DNA form, the CDR3 reads TGTGCCAGCTCGCGCCAAGACAGGGGCTACGAGCAGTACGTC. Translated, it gives CASSRQDRGYEQYV.